Each of the 28 T cell receptor beta chains below was sequenced from the same sample in a study of T-cell reconstitution after alpha-beta-depleted transplantation in children. Unique molecular identifiers tagged the TCRbeta library. In TCRdb, the PCR reads were re-called with MiXCR into one record per CDR3 protein. This table has 610,000 or so distinct CDR3 sequences, 20% to 30% appearing once. Sample: PBMCs, taken before TCRalphabeta/CD19-depleted stem cell transplant. These receptor sequences come from a boy younger than two with Wiskott-Aldrich syndrome, due to receive a stem cell transplant.

The CDR3 is CATSDSSSGYTGELFF. CDR3 in DNA: TGTGCCACCAGTGATTCTTCTAGCGGTTACACCGGGGAGCTGTTTTTT. The rearrangement links TRBV24-1 to TRBJ2-2, with 7 nucleotides matching TRBD2. The CDR3 sequence is 16 residues long. The germline gives CDR1 KGHDR, CDR2 SFDVKD. V lost 2 bases to trimming and J lost 3 bases; unmatched junction nucleotides: 5.

CDR3 amino acids: CAWSNSGTGGTEAFF. DNA of the CDR3: TGTGCCTGGAGTAATTCCGGGACAGGGGGCACTGAAGCTTTCTTT. The V call is TRBV30, the J call TRBJ1-1; 11 bases are a match to TRBD1. CDR1 is GTSNPN, CDR2 SVGIG, per germline (reference sequence). The CDR3 is 15 residues long. V lost 2 bases, J lost 4 bases, and 6 bases stayed unmatched.

The chain links TRBV25-1 to TRBJ2-1, with 7 bases fitting TRBD1. Germline V gives CDR1 MGHDK, CDR2 SYGVNS. CDR3 length: 14 amino acids. J lost 6 bases, V lost 5 bases, and 7 bases had no gene match. CDR3: CASSPSTGVNEQFF. Here the CDR3 DNA reads TGTGCCAGCAGTCCCTCTACAGGGGTCAATGAGCAGTTCTTC.

This chain uses TRBV10-3 with TRBJ1-1; tentative D call: TRBD1 (5 bases). V lost 5 bases to trimming and J lost 0 bases, with 16 bases between them. Germline V gene data show CDR1 as ENHRY and CDR2 as SYGVKD. This CDR3 comprises 16 residues. CDR3 residues: CAISRGELRVNTEAFF. CDR3 in DNA: TGTGCCATCAGTAGGGGCGAACTGAGGGTGAACACTGAAGCTTTCTTT.

This clonotype was seen a handful of times. The chain has TRBV5-8 and TRBJ2-1; 7 nucleotides align to TRBD2. V gave up 5 bases and J gave up 8 bases; unmatched junction bases: 19. Germline CDR1 is SGHTS and CDR2 is YDEGEE. This CDR3 is 17 amino acids long. CDR3 DNA: TGTGCCAGCAGGGCCCCTTTCGGGAGGACTAGTGGGTATGAGCAGTTCTTC. Encoded protein: CASRAPFGRTSGYEQFF.

The rearrangement joins TRBV7-9 to TRBJ1-1, with D possibly TRBD1 on 5 matching bases. The V gene lost 4 bases and the J gene lost 0 bases, with 12 bases spanning the gap. The CDR3 is made up of 15 amino acids. Germline assignment: CDR1 SEHNR and CDR2 FQNEAQ (reference sequence). The CDR3 here is CASSSTRQMNTEAFF. For the CDR3, the DNA is TGTGCCAGCAGCTCCACACGACAGATGAACACTGAAGCTTTCTTT.

This clonotype was counted many times. This chain uses TRBV5-1 with TRBJ1-1; D unclear. This CDR3 is built from 13 residues. Germline V gene sequence: CDR1 SGHRS, CDR2 YFSETQ. Trimming shortened V by 4 bases and J by 0 bases, and 7 bases separated the two germline ends. Written as DNA, the CDR3 is TGCGCCAGCAGCGGAAATATGAACACTGAAGCTTTCTTT. Translated: CASSGNMNTEAFF.

V is TRBV9 and J is TRBJ1-2; tentative D call: TRBD1 (6 bases). CDR3 length: 13 residues. The V end was cut by 8 bases, the J end by 7 bases, with 18 bases between. CDR1 is SGDLS and CDR2 is YYNGEE in the germline V gene. The CDR3 DNA reads TGTGCCAGTCAGGGGTGGATTGGCAGTGGCTACACCTTC. Translated: CASQGWIGSGYTF.

This rearrangement joins TRBV3-1 to TRBJ2-7; 10 bases match TRBD1. The V gene end was trimmed by 6 bases and the J gene end by 4 bases; junction bases not matched to a gene: 18. Per the germline V gene, CDR1 is LGHDT and CDR2 is YNNKEL (reference sequence). The CDR3 is 18 residues long. CDR3 DNA sequence: TGTGCCAGCAGTTTATGGTCCGGGGGGACAGGGGCATTTTACGAGCAGTACTTC. Residues: CASSLWSGGTGAFYEQYF.

Remarks on this clonotype: A read error may produce the germline difference seen at one junction end. The V gene is TRBV12-3 or TRBV12-4, the J gene TRBJ2-7; TRBD1 or TRBD2 may be the D gene (5 bases each). This CDR3 is built from 13 residues. The CDR3 sequence: CASSLVLRDDQYF. The CDR3 nucleotides read TGTGCCAGCAGTTTGGTGTTAAGGGACGACCAGTACTTC.

This clonotype appeared a few times. The chain combines TRBV12-3 or TRBV12-4 with TRBJ2-2; tentative D call: TRBD2 (5 bases). The germline V and J ends were trimmed by 6 bases and 7 bases, with 9 bases remaining between them. The CDR3 consists of 12 residues. The CDR3 protein is CASRLTSGELFF. For the CDR3, the DNA is TGTGCCAGCAGGCTTACTAGCGGGGAGCTGTTTTTT.

This clonotype was recorded many times. The gene calls are TRBV27 and TRBJ2-2, with D possibly TRBD1 on 5 matching bases. Germline V gene lookup returns CDR1 MNHEY and CDR2 SMNVEV (reference sequence). Trimming removed 2 bases from V and 5 bases from J, with 9 bases in between. This CDR3 is 14 amino acids long. DNA for the CDR3: TGTGCCAGCAGTTTAGGCAGGGTGACCGGGGAGCTGTTTTTT. Translated, it gives CASSLGRVTGELFF.

This clonotype was detected only a few times. V and J are TRBV20-1 and TRBJ2-7; TRBD2 matches at 9 bases. The germline gives CDR1 DFQATT, CDR2 SNEGSKA (reference sequence). J lost 0 bases, V lost 6 bases, and 6 bases had no gene match. CDR3 length: 14 amino acids. The CDR3 DNA sequence: TGCAGTGCGAAAGCGGGAGGCGCCTCCTACGAGCAGTACTTC. This gives the protein CSAKAGGASYEQYF.

The gene calls are TRBV10-3 and TRBJ2-5; weak D call: TRBD2 (6 bases). Germline-derived CDR1 and CDR2 are ENHRY and SYGVKD. This CDR3 is 11 amino acids long. V gave up 8 bases and J gave up 4 bases, with 8 bases separating them. The CDR3 region is CAIGGAETQYF. The CDR3 coding sequence is TGTGCCATCGGCGGGGCAGAGACCCAGTACTTC.

The V gene is TRBV21-1, the J gene TRBJ2-3; the listed D gene, TRBD2, was not tested against the DNA. TRBV21-1 is described as a pseudogene. This CDR3 is built from 20 residues. This chain's CDR3 is CASSKGGSGKEPLSTDTQYF. The CDR3 DNA reads as TGTGCCAGCAGCAAAGGAGGTAGCGGGAAGGAACCACTTAGCACAGATACGCAGTATTTT.

This clonotype was counted between two and nine times. V usage is TRBV5-1 and J usage is TRBJ2-5; no clear D gene. V shed 2 bases and J shed 4 bases, with 12 bases lying between them. From germline, CDR1 is SGHRS and CDR2 YFSETQ. The CDR3 length is 14 residues. The CDR3 is CASSLIRPGETQYF. The CDR3 DNA reads TGCGCCAGCAGCTTAATCAGGCCCGGAGAGACCCAGTACTTC.

J is TRBJ2-5 and V is TRBV29-1; perhaps D is TRBD1 or TRBD2 (5 bases each). Trimming removed 5 bases at V and 5 bases at J, with 12 bases between. The CDR3 loop spans 12 amino acids. CDR1 and CDR2 (germline): SQVTM, ANQGSEA. The CDR3 loop is CSVLAGSETQYF. CDR3 nucleotides: TGCAGCGTTCTCGCAGGGAGCGAGACCCAGTACTTC. Full variable domain (missing parts from reference TRBV29-1 and TRBJ2-5): SAVISQKPSRDICQRGTSLTIQCQVDSQVTMMFWYRQQPGQSLTLIATANQGSEATYESGFVIDKFPISRPNLTFSTLTVSNMSPEDSSIYLCSVLAGSETQYFGPGTRLLVL.

The chain has TRBV7-8 and TRBJ2-1; maybe TRBD2 (5 bases). CDR1 SGHVS and CDR2 FQNEAQ come from the germline V gene. Trimming took 4 bases from V and 0 from J, leaving 10 bases between them. CDR3 length equals 15 residues. The CDR3 DNA reads TGTGCCAGCAGCTACGGGGTCAGCTCCTACAATGAGCAGTTCTTC. Translated, it gives CASSYGVSSYNEQFF.

The chain is built from TRBV15 and TRBJ2-7, with 7 positions matching TRBD1. The V segment lost 4 bases and the J segment 2 bases; nucleotides outside the gene matches: 2. Germline V gives CDR1 LNHNV, CDR2 YYDKDF (reference sequence). The CDR3 runs 13 residues. CDR3: CATSIQGAYEQYF. CDR3 DNA: TGTGCCACCAGCATCCAGGGGGCCTACGAGCAGTACTTC.

In this sample, this clonotype turned up a few times. The chain joins TRBV24-1 to TRBJ2-3, with 7 bases aligning to TRBD1. Germline CDR1 and CDR2: KGHDR and SFDVKD. Trimming cost V 1 base and J 1 base; bases outside gene matches: 4. This CDR3 spans 16 amino acids. The CDR3 coding sequence is TGTGCCACCAGTGATTTCACAGGGGCAGGCACAGATACGCAGTATTTT. Its translation: CATSDFTGAGTDTQYF.

This clonotype showed up just a few times. The chain links TRBV20-1 to TRBJ2-7, with 8 bases identical to TRBD2. V gave up 3 bases and J gave up 3 bases; unmatched junction bases: 4. Germline CDR1 is DFQATT and CDR2 is SNEGSKA (reference sequence). The CDR3 is made up of 13 amino acids. The CDR3 sequence: CSASFRGGYEQYF. CDR3 DNA sequence: TGCAGTGCTAGTTTTCGGGGGGGCTACGAGCAGTACTTC.

Many counts were recorded for this clonotype. The chain recombines TRBV6-5 with TRBJ2-1; D uncertain. V lost 4 bases and J 4 bases, leaving 8 bases between the germline ends. Looked up from germline, CDR1 is MNHEY and CDR2 is SVGAGI. The CDR3 extends over 13 amino acids. The chain's CDR3 is CASSSQAYNEQFF. The CDR3 nucleotides are TGTGCCAGCAGTTCGCAAGCATACAATGAGCAGTTCTTC.

The chain uses TRBV5-1 and TRBJ2-1; the D gene could be TRBD1 or TRBD2 (5 bases each). CDR3 length: 15 residues. Germline V gene lookup returns CDR1 SGHRS and CDR2 YFSETQ. V dropped 0 bases and J dropped 8 bases, with 15 bases sitting between them. The CDR3 loop reads CASSLEWASRDEQFF. The CDR3 region has the DNA TGCGCCAGCAGCTTGGAGTGGGCTAGCAGGGATGAGCAGTTCTTC.

V usage is TRBV7-2 and J usage is TRBJ1-6, with 7 bases that match TRBD1. The CDR3 runs to 15 residues. Germline V lookup: CDR1 SGHTA, CDR2 FQGNSA. V was clipped by 2 bases and J by 10 bases; unmatched bases: 8. The CDR3 DNA is TGTGCCAGCAGCTTATGGTCCAGGGGGGGATCACCCCTCCACTTT. It is translated as CASSLWSRGGSPLHF.

This clonotype was recorded at least ten times. The chain combines TRBV11-2 with TRBJ2-5, with 13 bases identical to TRBD2. V was clipped by 5 bases and J by 5 bases; unmatched bases: 8. In germline, CDR1 is SGHAT, CDR2 FQNNGV. The CDR3 totals 16 residues. The CDR3 DNA is TGTGCCAGCAGCGACCGGACTAGCGGGAGAGGGGAGACCCAGTACTTC. As protein: CASSDRTSGRGETQYF. The full variable domain, in which reference TRBV11-2 and TRBJ2-5 provide the parts outside the CDR3, is EAGVAQSPRYKIIEKRQSVAFWCNPISGHATLYWYQQILGQGPKLLIQFQNNGVVDDSQLPKDRFSAERLKGVDSTLKIQPAKLEDSAVYLCASSDRTSGRGETQYFGPGTRLLVL.

This clonotype was picked up a small number of times. J is TRBJ2-1 and V is TRBV10-3, with D possibly matching TRBD2 (6 bases). The CDR3 is made up of 14 amino acids. The V gene's germline CDR1 is ENHRY and CDR2 SYGVKD. V was pared by 7 bases and J by 6 bases, with 16 bases between. This CDR3 is CAIKTGLPVNEQFF. CDR3 in DNA: TGTGCCATCAAGACGGGACTCCCAGTCAATGAGCAGTTCTTC.

The CDR3 coding sequence is TGCGCCAGGAGGTCGCTAGCGGGAGCCAGGGAGCAGTTCTTC. Translated: CARRSLAGAREQFF. The gene calls are TRBV5-1 and TRBJ2-1; the match to TRBD2 covers 10 bases. The CDR3 is made up of 14 amino acids. V lost 8 bases and J lost 10; bases outside the gene matches: 12. Germline loops: CDR1 SGHRS, CDR2 YFSETQ.

The rearrangement uses TRBV5-1 and TRBJ1-1; D gene unclear. From germline, CDR1 is SGHRS and CDR2 YFSETQ. CDR3 length: 13 amino acids. V gave up 5 bases and J gave up 3 bases, with 11 bases separating them. This chain's CDR3 is CASRPTVHTEAFF. The DNA of the CDR3 is TGCGCCAGCAGGCCCACGGTTCACACTGAAGCTTTCTTT. The variable domain in full, with the rest retrieved from reference TRBV5-1 and TRBJ1-1, is KAGVTQTPRYLIKTRGQQVTLSCSPISGHRSVSWYQQTPGQGLQFLFEYFSETQRNKGNFPGRFSGRQFSNSRSEMNVSTLELGDSALYLCASRPTVHTEAFFGQGTRLTVV.